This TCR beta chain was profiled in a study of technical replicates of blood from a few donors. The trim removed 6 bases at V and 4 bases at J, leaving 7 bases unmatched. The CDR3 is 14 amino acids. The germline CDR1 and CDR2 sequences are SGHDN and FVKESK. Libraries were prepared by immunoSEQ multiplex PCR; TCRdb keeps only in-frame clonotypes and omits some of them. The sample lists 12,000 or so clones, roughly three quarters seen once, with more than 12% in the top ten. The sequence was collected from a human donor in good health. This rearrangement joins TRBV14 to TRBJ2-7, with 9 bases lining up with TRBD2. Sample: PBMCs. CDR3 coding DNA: TGTGCCAGCAGTTGGCGTAGCGGGAGTTACGAGCAGTACTTC. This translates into CASSWRSGSYEQYF.